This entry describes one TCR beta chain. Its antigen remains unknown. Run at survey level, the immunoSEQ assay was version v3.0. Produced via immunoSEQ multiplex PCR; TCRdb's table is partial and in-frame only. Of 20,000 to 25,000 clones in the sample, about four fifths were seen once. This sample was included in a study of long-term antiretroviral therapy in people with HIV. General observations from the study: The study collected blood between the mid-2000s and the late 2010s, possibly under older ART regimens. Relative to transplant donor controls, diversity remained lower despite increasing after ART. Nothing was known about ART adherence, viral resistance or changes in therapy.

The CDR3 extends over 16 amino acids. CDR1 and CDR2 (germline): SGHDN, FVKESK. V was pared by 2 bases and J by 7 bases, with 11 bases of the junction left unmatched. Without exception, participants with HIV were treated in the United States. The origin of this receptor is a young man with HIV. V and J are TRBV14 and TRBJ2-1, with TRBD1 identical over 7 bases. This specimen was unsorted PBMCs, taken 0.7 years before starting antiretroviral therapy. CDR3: CASSQWLRQGENEQFF. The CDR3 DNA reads TGTGCCAGCAGCCAATGGCTTCGACAGGGCGAGAATGAGCAGTTCTTC.